This T cell receptor (beta chain) was obtained from a study of T cell changes during pregnancy in multiple sclerosis. The repertoire was sequenced with immunoSEQ multiplex PCR; TCRdb's copy has only in-frame clones and lacks some. The table lists tens of thousands of clones, 80% to 90% of them singletons. Losses at the gene ends were 0 bases for V and 2 bases for J; bases not matched to a gene: 9. Germline CDR1 is LGHNA and CDR2 is YSLEER. There are 17 residues in the CDR3. This receptor was identified in a female donor in good health, enrolled as a control in a pregnancy study. This sequence joins TRBV4-3 and TRBJ2-7; 8 nucleotides match TRBD2. Sequencing used CD8+ T cells from peripheral blood mononuclear cells, obtained in the first trimester of pregnancy. The CDR3 here is CASSQDRAGGPTYEQYF. The DNA for the CDR3 is TGCGCCAGCAGCCAAGATAGGGCGGGGGGCCCAACCTACGAGCAGTACTTC.